The entry that follows covers one T cell receptor beta chain sequence. What was sequenced were expressed TCRB transcripts, since all of the isolated RNA had been reverse transcribed. The data were produced by immunoSEQ multiplex PCR, yet TCRdb's version contains in-frame clones alone and is incomplete. The sample records 390,000 or so clones, approximately 13% being singletons. These data originate in a study of beta chain features in type 1 diabetes. Germline CDR1 and CDR2: SGHTA and FQGNSA. The CDR3 is 15 amino acids. V trimming: 5 bases; J trimming: 7 bases; junction bases outside the gene matches: 11.

The sequencing sample was made of naive CD4+ T cells from blood. This TCR came from a man aged 25 to 40 in good health. This chain joins TRBV7-2 and TRBJ2-7; 10 nucleotides agree with TRBD1. The CDR3 is CASSLDRGQLREQYF. The CDR3 region has the DNA TGTGCCAGCAGCCTTGACAGGGGGCAATTGAGGGAGCAGTACTTC. Full variable domain (remainder filled in from reference TRBV7-2 and TRBJ2-7): GAGVSQSPSNKVTEKGKDVELRCDPISGHTALYWYRQSLGQGLEFLIYFQGNSAPDKSGLPSDRFSAERTGGSVSTLTIQRTQQEDSAVYLCASSLDRGQLREQYFGPGTRLTVT.